The clone carrying this T cell receptor beta chain was seen a single time. J gave up 7 bases and V 5 bases, and 9 bases lay outside the gene matches. CDR1 is SGHDN, CDR2 FVKESK, per germline. This CDR3 is 15 amino acids long. This specimen comes from a study of shared clonotypes between healthy human individuals. When replicate PCRs were run on sorted subsets, they used around 200 ng DNA, about 30,000 T cell genomes. Assay used: immunoSEQ multiplex PCR; TCRdb lists only in-frame clones, some missing. This repertoire shows fewer than 1.6 million clones, around 98.5% found once; its top ten account for approximately 0.38%.

Input material: naive CD4+ T cells sorted from blood. As to subset: CD45RA+ positively selected. The sequence came from a man younger than 40 in good health. The rearrangement links TRBV14 to TRBJ1-1; 11 nucleotides align to TRBD1. CDR3 sequence reads: CASSFRTGGAGEAFF. The CDR3, as DNA: TGTGCCAGCAGCTTCCGGACAGGGGGCGCAGGTGAAGCTTTCTTT.